This T cell receptor (beta chain) emerged from a study of T cell responses to AZD1222 COVID-19 vaccine. The CDR3 extends over 15 amino acids. The V gene lost 2 bases and the J gene lost 5 bases, with 16 bases spanning the gap. CDR1 is LNHDA, CDR2 SQIVND, per germline (reference sequence). TCRdb's table, derived via immunoSEQ multiplex PCR, lists solely in-frame clones and lacks some. The sample consists of 130,000 or so clones, about nine tenths of them appearing once. The chain is built from TRBV19 and TRBJ2-7; the D gene is possibly TRBD1 (6 bases). This material consisted of peripheral blood, taken on day 0 of AZD1222 vaccination. The sequence came from an adult in good health. CDR3 sequence (DNA): TGTGCCAGTAGTATATTTCCAGGGGTAGCGCACGAGCAGTACTTC. Amino acid sequence: CASSIFPGVAHEQYF.